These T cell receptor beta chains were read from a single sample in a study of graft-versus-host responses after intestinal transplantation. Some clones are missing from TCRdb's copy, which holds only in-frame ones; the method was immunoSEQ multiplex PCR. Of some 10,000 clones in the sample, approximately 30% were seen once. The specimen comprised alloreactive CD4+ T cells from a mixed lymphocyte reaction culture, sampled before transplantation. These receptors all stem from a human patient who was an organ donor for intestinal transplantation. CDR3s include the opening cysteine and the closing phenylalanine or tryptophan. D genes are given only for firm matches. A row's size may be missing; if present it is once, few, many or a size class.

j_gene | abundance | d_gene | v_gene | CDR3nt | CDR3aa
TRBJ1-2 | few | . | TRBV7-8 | TGTGCCAGCAGCTTAGACAGGGACTATGGCTACACCTTC | CASSLDRDYGYTF
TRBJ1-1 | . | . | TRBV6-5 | TGTGCCAGCAGTTACTCCAGGGTCACTGAAGCTTTCTTT | CASSYSRVTEAFF
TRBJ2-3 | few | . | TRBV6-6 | TGTGCCAGCAGTGACCGGGGAGGAGCTGCAGATACGCAGTATTTT | CASSDRGGAADTQYF
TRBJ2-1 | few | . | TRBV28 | TGTGCCAGCAGTCAAGTAGGGGTCCACTACAATGAGCAGTTCTTC | CASSQVGVHYNEQFF
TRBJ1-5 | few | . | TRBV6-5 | TGTGCCAGCAGTTACTGGGCGAGTCAGCCCCAGCATTTT | CASSYWASQPQHF
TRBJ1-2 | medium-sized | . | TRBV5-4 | TGTGCCAGCAGCTTGGGTGTCTATGGCTACACCTTC | CASSLGVYGYTF
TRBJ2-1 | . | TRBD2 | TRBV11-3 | TGTGCCAGCAGCTTAGGGACTAGCGCGATCGCCGGCCCTTACAATGAGCAGTTCTTC | CASSLGTSAIAGPYNEQFF
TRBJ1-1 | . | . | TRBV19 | TGTGCCAGTAGTATACGGGGGCGATACGCTGAAGCTTTCTTT | CASSIRGRYAEAFF
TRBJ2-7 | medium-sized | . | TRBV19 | TGTGCCAGTAGTATAGCCTACAGCTACGAGCAGTACTTC | CASSIAYSYEQYF
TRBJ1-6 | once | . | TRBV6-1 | TGTGCCAGCATCCTCCACGGCTTAGGGACACCCCTCCACTTT | CASILHGLGTPLHF
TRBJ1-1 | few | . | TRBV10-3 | TGTGCCATCAGTGAAATCCCCACTGAAGCTTTCTTT | CAISEIPTEAFF
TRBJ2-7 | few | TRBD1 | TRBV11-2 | TGTGCCAGCAGCTCCGACAGGGACGAGCAGTACTTC | CASSSDRDEQYF
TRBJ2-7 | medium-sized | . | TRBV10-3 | TGTGCATCGGCCGGACTTGGCGAGCAGTACTTC | CASAGLGEQYF
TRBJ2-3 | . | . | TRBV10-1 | TGCGCCAGCAGTGCCGACCAGGCAGATACGCAGTATTTT | CASSADQADTQYF
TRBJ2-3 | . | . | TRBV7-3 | TGTGCCAGCAGCTTTACGGGCCTATCAGATACGCAGTATTTT | CASSFTGLSDTQYF
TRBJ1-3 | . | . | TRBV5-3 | TGTGCCAGAAGCGCCGGCCGGGGTGCTGGAAACACCATATATTTT | CARSAGRGAGNTIYF
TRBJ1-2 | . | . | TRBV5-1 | TGCGCCAGCAGCTTACAGGGCGGGAGCTATGGCTACACCTTC | CASSLQGGSYGYTF
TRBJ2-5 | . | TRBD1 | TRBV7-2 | TGTGCCAGCAGCCTCGGGACAGTCGAGCAAGAGACCCAGTACTTC | CASSLGTVEQETQYF
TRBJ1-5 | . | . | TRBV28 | TGTGCCAGCAGTTTACAGTATAGCAATCAGCCCCAGCATTTT | CASSLQYSNQPQHF
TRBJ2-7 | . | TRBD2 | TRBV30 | TGTGCCTGGAGTTTTCCTCCCGTACTAGCGGCTAACTCCTACGAGCAGTACTTC | CAWSFPPVLAANSYEQYF
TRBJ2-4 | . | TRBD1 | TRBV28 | TGTGCCAGCAGTTTATCCCCGGGACAGGACATTCAGTACTTC | CASSLSPGQDIQYF
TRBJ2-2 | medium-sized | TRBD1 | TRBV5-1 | TGCGCCAGCAGCCCCGGACAGGGGAGGAACACCGGGGAGCTGTTTTTT | CASSPGQGRNTGELFF
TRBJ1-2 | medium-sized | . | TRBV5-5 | TGTGCCAGCAGCTTGGGGGGGCTGGGCTACACCTTC | CASSLGGLGYTF
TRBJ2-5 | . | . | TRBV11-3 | TGTGCCAGCAGCTTATGGGGACGAGGGGAGACCCAGTACTTC | CASSLWGRGETQYF
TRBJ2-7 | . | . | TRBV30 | TGTGCCTGGAGCCGTGACAGCTACGAGCAGTACTTC | CAWSRDSYEQYF
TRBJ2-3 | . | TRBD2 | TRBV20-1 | TGCAGTGCTACTAGCGGGGAGGGGCAGTATTTT | CSATSGEGQYF
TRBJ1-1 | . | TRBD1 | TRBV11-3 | TGTGCCAGCAGCCCTTTCGACAGGGCCACTGACACTGAAGCTTTCTTT | CASSPFDRATDTEAFF
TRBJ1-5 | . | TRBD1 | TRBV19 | TGTGCCAGTAGTATTCTTGACAGGGGGCTAGCCAATCAGCCCCAGCATTTT | CASSILDRGLANQPQHF
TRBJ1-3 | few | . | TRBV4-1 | TGCGCCAGCAGCCAACCTCTCGGCAGATGGACAGCCGGGATCTCTGGAAACACCATATATTTT | CASSQPLGRWTAGISGNTIYF
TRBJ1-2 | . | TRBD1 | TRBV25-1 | TGTGCCAGCAGGGGACAGGGGGGCGCAGGTGGCTACACCTTC | CASRGQGGAGGYTF
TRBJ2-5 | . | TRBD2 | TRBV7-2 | TGTGCCAGCAGCTGGAAACGGACTAGCGGGGAACAATACCAAGAGACCCAGTACTTC | CASSWKRTSGEQYQETQYF
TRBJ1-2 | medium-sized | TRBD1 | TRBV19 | TGTGCCAGTACCTCAGCCGGGACAGGGTACTTTAGCCGTAGCTATGGCTACACCTTC | CASTSAGTGYFSRSYGYTF
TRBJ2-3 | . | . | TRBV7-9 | TGTGCCAGCAGCTTAGTCGGACTTTTCACAGATACGCAGTATTTT | CASSLVGLFTDTQYF
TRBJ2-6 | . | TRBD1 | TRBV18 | TGTGCCAGCGCACCAATCCCGACAGGGCGCTCTGGGGCCAACGTCCTGACTTTC | CASAPIPTGRSGANVLTF
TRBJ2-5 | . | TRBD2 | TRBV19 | TGTGCCAGTAGTGCAGGACTAGGAGCCCTCCAAGAGACCCAGTACTTC | CASSAGLGALQETQYF
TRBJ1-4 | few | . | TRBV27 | TGTGCCAGCAGATCCCGGGGGGGGCTGGGTAATGAAAAACTGTTTTTT | CASRSRGGLGNEKLFF
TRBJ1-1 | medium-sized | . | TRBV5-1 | TGCGCCAGCAGCTTACTTTGGGGGGCCACTGAAGCTTTCTTT | CASSLLWGATEAFF
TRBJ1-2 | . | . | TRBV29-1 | TGCAGCTTCAGGGAGACGGACTATGGCTACACCTTC | CSFRETDYGYTF
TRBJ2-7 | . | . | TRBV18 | TGTGCCAGCTCACCACGGGGAAACGCCTACGAGCAGTACTTC | CASSPRGNAYEQYF
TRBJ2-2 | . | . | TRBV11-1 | TGTGCCAGCAGCTCCCGAAGACAGAACTTTACCGGGGAGCTGTTTTTT | CASSSRRQNFTGELFF
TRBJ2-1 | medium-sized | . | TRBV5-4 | TGTGCCAGCAGCTTGAGAATTCTTCAAAATGAGCAGTTCTTC | CASSLRILQNEQFF
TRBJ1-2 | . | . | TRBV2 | TGTGCCAGCAGCAACACTAACTATGGCTACACCTTC | CASSNTNYGYTF
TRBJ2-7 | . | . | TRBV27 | TGTGCCAGCAGTTTATCTCTACAGGGAAGCGAGCAGTACTTC | CASSLSLQGSEQYF
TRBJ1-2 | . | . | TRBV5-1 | TGCGCCAGCAGCTTGAGAGGGGGGATCTATGGCTACACCTTC | CASSLRGGIYGYTF
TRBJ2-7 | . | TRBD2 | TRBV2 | TGTGCCAGCAGTGGGGGAGGGTACGAGCAGTACTTC | CASSGGGYEQYF
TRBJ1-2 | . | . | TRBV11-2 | TGTGCCAGCAGCTTATGGACATCCTATGGCTACACCTTC | CASSLWTSYGYTF
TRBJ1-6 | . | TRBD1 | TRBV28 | TGTGCCAGCACCACCTACGGACAGGGGATTTGGGATTCACCCCTCCACTTT | CASTTYGQGIWDSPLHF
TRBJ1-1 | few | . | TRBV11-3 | TGTGCCAGCAGCTTTGGGCTCATGAACACTGAAGCTTTCTTT | CASSFGLMNTEAFF
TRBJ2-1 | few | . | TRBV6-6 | TGTGCCAGCAGTTACGGACTAGAGGGGGGCAATGAGCAGTTCTTC | CASSYGLEGGNEQFF
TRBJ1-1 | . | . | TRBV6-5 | TGTGCCAGCAGGCCAAGACCCGTTAACACTGAAGCTTTCTTT | CASRPRPVNTEAFF
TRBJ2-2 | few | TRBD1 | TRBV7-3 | TGTGCCAGCAGCCCGACAGGGGGCCGGTCCGGGGAGCTGTTTTTT | CASSPTGGRSGELFF
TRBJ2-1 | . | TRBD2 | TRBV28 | TGTGCCAGCAGTTTTCCCCTGCAAGCGGGGGCCCCCCGTGATGAGCAGTTCTTC | CASSFPLQAGAPRDEQFF
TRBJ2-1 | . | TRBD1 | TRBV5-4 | TGTGCCAGCAGCTTGCACAGGGGTATGAGCTCCTACAATGAGCAGTTCTTC | CASSLHRGMSSYNEQFF